The 23 T cell receptor beta chains in this list originate from one sample, sequenced in a study of blood T cell repertoires in COVID-19. The data were produced by immunoSEQ multiplex PCR, yet TCRdb's version contains in-frame clones alone and is incomplete. The data show 200,000 to 300,000 clones, with approximately 83% seen just once and around 30% held by the top ten. Sequences were obtained from peripheral blood. These receptors all come from a man aged 40-49 years with acute or convalescent COVID-19.

The gene calls are TRBV19 and TRBJ2-1, with 9 bases identical to TRBD2. The CDR3 length is 18 residues. V lost 1 base, J lost 2 bases, and 9 bases stayed unmatched. Germline assignment: CDR1 LNHDA and CDR2 SQIVND (reference sequence). CDR3 coding DNA: TGTGCCAGTAGTATAGTGGCTAGCGGGGTCCCCCCCTACAATGAGCAGTTCTTC. Its protein is CASSIVASGVPPYNEQFF.

V and J are TRBV4-2 and TRBJ1-3; 7 nucleotides line up with TRBD1. V trimming: 4 bases; J trimming: 4 bases; junction bases outside the gene matches: 10. The CDR3 is 16 amino acids. The germline V gene encodes CDR1 LGHNA and CDR2 YNFKEQ. The CDR3 region is CASSPQGGTRGNTIYF. CDR3 sequence (DNA): TGTGCCAGCAGCCCTCAGGGGGGAACGAGGGGAAACACCATATATTTT.

The chain carries TRBV5-5 and TRBJ1-6; 9 nucleotides line up with TRBD1. Germline CDR1 and CDR2: SGHKS and YYEKEE (reference sequence). The CDR3 sequence is 16 residues long. V dropped 4 bases and J dropped 3; count of bases not matched to a gene: 5. DNA for the CDR3: TGTGCCAGCAGCGTAGCGGGACAGGGCTATAATTCACCCCTCCACTTT. It yields the protein CASSVAGQGYNSPLHF.

The gene calls are TRBV19 and TRBJ2-3; no clear D. Germline CDR1 LNHDA, CDR2 SQIVND (reference sequence). The length of the CDR3 is 14 residues. V lost 2 bases to trimming and J lost 2 bases, with 8 bases between them. Written as DNA, the CDR3 is TGTGCCAGTAGTATATGGCAGGCCACAGATACGCAGTATTTT. This codes for CASSIWQATDTQYF.

This clone appeared once. CDR3 nucleotides: TGTGCCAGTAGGAGGGAGAGACACACTGAAGCTTTCTTT. This codes for CASRRERHTEAFF. V and J are TRBV19 and TRBJ1-1, with D unclear. The length of the CDR3 is 13 residues. V dropped 6 bases and J dropped 3 bases, with 11 bases sitting between them. CDR1 and CDR2 (germline): LNHDA, SQIVND (reference sequence).

V gene TRBV7-2 combines with J gene TRBJ2-7, with 11 nucleotides matching TRBD1. The V and J ends lost 3 bases and 3 bases, in that order; junction bases with no gene match: 4. CDR3 length equals 15 residues. The germline V gene has CDR1 SGHTA and CDR2 FQGNSA. The CDR3 loop is CASSFTGTGGYEQYF. The CDR3 bases are TGTGCCAGCAGCTTTACCGGGACAGGGGGCTACGAGCAGTACTTC.

The gene calls are TRBV5-1 and TRBJ1-4; 9 nucleotides align to TRBD1. The ends lost 4 bases at V and 8 bases at J; junction bases unmatched: 9. Germline V CDR1 and CDR2: SGHRS, YFSETQ. The CDR3 has 15 residues. The CDR3: CASSLRTGGREKLFF. The CDR3 nucleotides read TGCGCCAGCAGCCTCAGAACAGGGGGCAGGGAAAAACTGTTTTTT.

This clone was seen a few times. This chain uses TRBV4-1 with TRBJ1-3; a weak D match, TRBD1 (5 bases). The V end was cut by 4 bases, the J end by 4 bases, with 11 bases between. CDR1 and CDR2 (germline): MGHRA, YSYEKL. The CDR3 sequence is 14 residues long. The CDR3 DNA is TGCGCCAGCAGCCTAGCCGGGGGAGGAAACACCATATATTTT. This sequence encodes CASSLAGGGNTIYF.

The gene calls are TRBV6-5 and TRBJ2-3; TRBD1 matches 8 bases. Germline CDR1 and CDR2: MNHEY and SVGAGI. Unmatched junction bases numbered 6, after V lost 5 bases and J lost 5 bases. There are 14 residues in the CDR3. The CDR3 protein is CASSPQGVGDTQYF. CDR3 nucleotides: TGTGCCAGCAGTCCACAGGGGGTCGGAGATACGCAGTATTTT.

V and J are TRBV12-3 or TRBV12-4 and TRBJ2-5; D unclear. CDR3 size: 11 residues. V was pared by 3 bases and J by 5 bases, with 4 bases between. For the CDR3, the DNA is TGTGCCAGCAGTTTTGAGGAGACCCAGTACTTC. Amino acids: CASSFEETQYF.

The gene calls are TRBV5-4 and TRBJ2-3; 11 bases agree with TRBD2. After removal of 4 bases from V and 1 base from J, the junction contained 8 bases not matched to a gene. CDR1 and CDR2 (germline): SGHNT, YYREEE (reference sequence). There are 17 residues in the CDR3. The chain's CDR3 is CASSKRLAGSGTDTQYF. The CDR3 DNA follows: TGTGCCAGCAGCAAACGACTAGCGGGGTCGGGCACAGATACGCAGTATTTT.

V gene TRBV9 combines with J gene TRBJ1-1, with a possible D match to TRBD1 (5 bases). Deletions cut 4 bases from V and 0 bases from J, with 13 bases between. Per the germline V gene, CDR1 is SGDLS and CDR2 is YYNGEE. The CDR3 consists of 15 residues. CDR3 residues: CASSPREGLNTEAFF. The CDR3 coding sequence is TGTGCCAGCAGCCCTCGGGAGGGGCTGAACACTGAAGCTTTCTTT.

V gene TRBV19 combines with J gene TRBJ1-6; weak D call: TRBD1 (5 bases). The germline V and J ends were trimmed by 4 bases and 10 bases, with 14 bases remaining between them. The CDR3 length is 14 residues. Germline V CDR1 and CDR2: LNHDA, SQIVND (reference sequence). Here the CDR3 DNA reads TGTGCCAGTAGTACGACAGCGGGGCGGTCACCCCTCCACTTT. Translation gives CASSTTAGRSPLHF.

This sequence joins TRBV5-1 and TRBJ2-1; the match to TRBD2 covers 7 bases. The CDR3 totals 16 residues. Germline V gene lookup returns CDR1 SGHRS and CDR2 YFSETQ. The V and J ends lost 0 bases and 4 bases, in that order; junction bases with no gene match: 7. CDR3 region: CASSLGSTSEYNEQFF. Written as DNA, the CDR3 is TGCGCCAGCAGCTTGGGGTCCACTAGCGAGTACAATGAGCAGTTCTTC.

The rearrangement links TRBV6-5 to TRBJ1-1, with 8 bases matching TRBD1. Germline V gene sequence: CDR1 MNHEY, CDR2 SVGAGI. V dropped 6 bases and J dropped 5; count of bases not matched to a gene: 11. The CDR3 totals 15 residues. The CDR3 loop reads CASSPRTGSVTEAFF. The CDR3 DNA sequence: TGTGCCAGCAGCCCAAGGACAGGGTCAGTGACTGAAGCTTTCTTT.

The chain has TRBV5-1 and TRBJ2-7, with 8 bases that match TRBD2. The junction had 11 bases not matched to a gene; V was cut back by 4 bases and J by 5 bases. This CDR3 is built from 15 residues. In germline, CDR1 is SGHRS, CDR2 YFSETQ. The CDR3 DNA follows: TGCGCCAGCAGCCCCAGCGGGAGAAGCACCCACGAGCAGTACTTC. This sequence encodes CASSPSGRSTHEQYF.

The V gene is TRBV5-1, the J gene TRBJ1-2; TRBD1 is a possible D gene (6 bases). The CDR3 has 15 amino acids. Trimming took 4 bases from V and 4 from J, leaving 17 bases between them. Germline CDR1 SGHRS, CDR2 YFSETQ. The CDR3 is CASSPGRGLRYGYTF. Here the CDR3 DNA reads TGCGCCAGCAGCCCCGGGCGGGGGCTGCGCTATGGCTACACCTTC. Drawing the rest from reference TRBV5-1 and TRBJ1-2, the complete variable domain is KAGVTQTPRYLIKTRGQQVTLSCSPISGHRSVSWYQQTPGQGLQFLFEYFSETQRNKGNFPGRFSGRQFSNSRSEMNVSTLELGDSALYLCASSPGRGLRYGYTFGSGTRLTVV.

The chain has TRBV11-2 and TRBJ2-7; TRBD1 might be the D (6 bases). Germline V lookup: CDR1 SGHAT, CDR2 FQNNGV. Trimming took off 7 bases at V and 4 bases at J, with 14 bases between the two ends. The CDR3 length is 13 residues. CDR3 in DNA: TGTGCCAGCAACAGGGATCTGGGTTACGAGCAGTACTTC. It encodes CASNRDLGYEQYF.

The rearrangement joins TRBV5-1 to TRBJ1-2; 7 nucleotides line up with TRBD1. CDR3 length: 13 amino acids. Per the germline V gene, CDR1 is SGHRS and CDR2 is YFSETQ. V was clipped by 0 bases and J by 10 bases; unmatched bases: 6. This chain's CDR3 is CASSLDEGALYTF. CDR3 bases: TGCGCCAGCAGCTTGGATGAGGGGGCCCTCTACACCTTC.

This clone was seen just once. The chain recombines TRBV12-2 with TRBJ2-2; the DNA was not used to check the table's D call, TRBD2. TRBV12-2 is classified as a pseudogene. The length of the CDR3 is 18 residues. For the CDR3, the DNA is TGTGCAAGTCGCTGGGGCCCCCAGGGGCGGGAGAGCACCGGGGAGCTGTTTTTT. As protein: CASRWGPQGRESTGELFF.

This clone was seen once. This chain links TRBV27 with TRBJ2-1; the match to TRBD2 covers 15 bases. The CDR3 covers 18 residues. Losses at the gene ends were 4 bases for V and 8 bases for J; bases not matched to a gene: 12. CDR1 MNHEY and CDR2 SMNVEV come from the germline V gene (reference sequence). The CDR3 DNA follows: TGTGCCAGCAGTTCTTTCGGACTAGCGGGAGGGCCCGGGGATGAGCAGTTCTTC. This codes for CASSSFGLAGGPGDEQFF.

This clone was picked up a small number of times. The chain combines TRBV27 with TRBJ1-5; D call uncertain. Germline loops: CDR1 MNHEY, CDR2 SMNVEV (reference sequence). Trimming removed 4 bases from V and 11 bases from J, with 15 bases in between. The CDR3 has 13 amino acids. The CDR3 nucleotides are TGTGCCAGCAGTTCCCGCAATCCCCCGGCCCAGCATTTT. This gives the protein CASSSRNPPAQHF.

The chain joins TRBV27 to TRBJ2-2; TRBD1 might be the D (5 bases). The CDR3 has 16 residues. Trimming removed 1 base from V and 7 bases from J, with 16 bases in between. Germline CDR1 MNHEY, CDR2 SMNVEV (reference sequence). CDR3 in amino acids: CASSLLRQRTSGELFF. CDR3 nucleotide sequence: TGTGCCAGCAGTTTATTAAGACAGCGAACGAGCGGGGAGCTGTTTTTT.